A selection of T cell receptor beta chains follows, all from one sample in a study of T cell changes during pregnancy in multiple sclerosis. Sequencing used immunoSEQ multiplex PCR; TCRdb keeps in-frame clones, though not all of them. Of tens of thousands of clones listed, 93% were seen once; the top ten hold 0.4% to 0.5%. This material consisted of CD4+ T cells from peripheral blood mononuclear cells, taken in the second trimester of pregnancy. The receptor set was obtained from a female donor with multiple sclerosis, enrolled in a pregnancy study. The CDR3 runs from the conserved cysteine through the conserved F or W. Each record gives: J gene, V gene, clone size, CDR3 length, D gene, CDR3 DNA, CDR3 protein. The D gene is left open where the match is weak. Only part of the rows carry a size: once, few, many, or a class if the clone is expanded.

J gene: TRBJ1-4; V gene: TRBV28; clone size: NA; CDR3 length: 16; D gene: NA; CDR3 DNA: TGTGCCAGCAGATCCTACCCTCGGGGTCTTAATGAAAAACTGTTTTTT; CDR3 protein: CASRSYPRGLNEKLFF
J gene: TRBJ1-5; V gene: TRBV30; clone size: NA; CDR3 length: 15; D gene: TRBD1; CDR3 DNA: TGTGCCTGGAATGAGGGGGCGAGGAGCAATCAGCCCCAGCATTTT; CDR3 protein: CAWNEGARSNQPQHF
J gene: TRBJ2-3; V gene: TRBV19; clone size: once; CDR3 length: 17; D gene: TRBD2; CDR3 DNA: TGTGCCAGTAGTACCGGACTAGCGGGGGTAATCCTCGATACGCAGTATTTT; CDR3 protein: CASSTGLAGVILDTQYF
J gene: TRBJ2-1; V gene: TRBV27; clone size: NA; CDR3 length: 16; D gene: NA; CDR3 DNA: TGTGCCAGCAGTGTATTTTCAGGGGGGACCTACAATGAGCAGTTCTTC; CDR3 protein: CASSVFSGGTYNEQFF
J gene: TRBJ1-3; V gene: TRBV6-1; clone size: NA; CDR3 length: 14; D gene: TRBD1; CDR3 DNA: TGTGCCAGCAGCGACAGGGCCCCTGGAAACACCATATATTTT; CDR3 protein: CASSDRAPGNTIYF
J gene: TRBJ1-4; V gene: TRBV28; clone size: once; CDR3 length: 15; D gene: NA; CDR3 DNA: TGTGCCAGCAGCCGAACAGGGTCGGCTAATGAAAAACTGTTTTTT; CDR3 protein: CASSRTGSANEKLFF
J gene: TRBJ2-1; V gene: TRBV30; clone size: NA; CDR3 length: 14; D gene: TRBD2; CDR3 DNA: TGTGCCTGGAAAGTGGCTAGCGGCTACAATGAGCAGTTCTTC; CDR3 protein: CAWKVASGYNEQFF
J gene: TRBJ2-1; V gene: TRBV6-5; clone size: once; CDR3 length: 15; D gene: NA; CDR3 DNA: TGTGCCAGCAGTCGTTCAGGGGGGCCCTACAATGAGCAGTTCTTC; CDR3 protein: CASSRSGGPYNEQFF
J gene: TRBJ2-7; V gene: TRBV11-2; clone size: NA; CDR3 length: 15; D gene: TRBD2; CDR3 DNA: TGTGCCAGCAGCTCCGCCAGCGGGAGGACCTCCGAGCAGTACTTC; CDR3 protein: CASSSASGRTSEQYF
J gene: TRBJ2-1; V gene: TRBV6-7; clone size: NA; CDR3 length: 13; D gene: NA; CDR3 DNA: TGTGCCAGAGTCAGGACTGGCTGGAATGAGCAGTTCTTC; CDR3 protein: CARVRTGWNEQFF
J gene: TRBJ2-7; V gene: TRBV5-1; clone size: NA; CDR3 length: 15; D gene: TRBD1; CDR3 DNA: TGCGCCAGCAGCCGGGGACAGGGCAGCTCCTACGAGCAGTACTTC; CDR3 protein: CASSRGQGSSYEQYF
J gene: TRBJ1-1; V gene: TRBV30; clone size: NA; CDR3 length: 14; D gene: NA; CDR3 DNA: TGTGCCTGGAGCCGAGGACAGTTTAACACTGAAGCTTTCTTT; CDR3 protein: CAWSRGQFNTEAFF
J gene: TRBJ2-1; V gene: TRBV29-1; clone size: NA; CDR3 length: 13; D gene: TRBD1; CDR3 DNA: TGCAGCGTTGAAGGGACAGGCTACAATGAGCAGTTCTTC; CDR3 protein: CSVEGTGYNEQFF
J gene: TRBJ2-1; V gene: TRBV11-2; clone size: NA; CDR3 length: 16; D gene: NA; CDR3 DNA: TGTGCCAGCAGCTTAAGTAGAGCGGGCCGCTACAATGAGCAGTTCTTC; CDR3 protein: CASSLSRAGRYNEQFF
J gene: TRBJ2-7; V gene: TRBV18; clone size: once; CDR3 length: 14; D gene: TRBD1; CDR3 DNA: TGTGCCAGCTCGCCCCGGACAGGGGCCTACGAGCAGTACTTC; CDR3 protein: CASSPRTGAYEQYF
J gene: TRBJ2-6; V gene: TRBV7-6; clone size: NA; CDR3 length: 17; D gene: NA; CDR3 DNA: TGTGCCAGCAGTCGGATACAGGGTTCCCTTGGGGCCAACGTCCTGACTTTC; CDR3 protein: CASSRIQGSLGANVLTF
J gene: TRBJ2-7; V gene: TRBV7-2; clone size: NA; CDR3 length: 17; D gene: TRBD2; CDR3 DNA: TGTGCCAGCACCCCCGGGTGGGGGGAGGGCCGGAACCACGAGCAGTACTTC; CDR3 protein: CASTPGWGEGRNHEQYF
J gene: TRBJ2-7; V gene: TRBV5-1; clone size: NA; CDR3 length: 16; D gene: NA; CDR3 DNA: TGCGCCAGCACTATTTTGACAGGGACCGGGAGGGACGAGCAGTACTTC; CDR3 protein: CASTILTGTGRDEQYF
J gene: TRBJ2-1; V gene: TRBV4-2; clone size: once; CDR3 length: 18; D gene: TRBD2; CDR3 DNA: TGTGCCAGCAGCCAAGATTCTCTCCGGGAGGGCCTAGGAGATGAGCAGTTCTTC; CDR3 protein: CASSQDSLREGLGDEQFF
J gene: TRBJ2-3; V gene: TRBV5-4; clone size: NA; CDR3 length: 14; D gene: NA; CDR3 DNA: TGTGCCAGCAGCTTTATGAGGGAGCCAGATACGCAGTATTTT; CDR3 protein: CASSFMREPDTQYF
J gene: TRBJ1-5; V gene: TRBV19; clone size: NA; CDR3 length: 19; D gene: NA; CDR3 DNA: TGTGCCAGTAGTGCCCAGCAGGGGTTAGGGGGTAGTAGCAATCAGCCCCAGCATTTT; CDR3 protein: CASSAQQGLGGSSNQPQHF
J gene: TRBJ1-1; V gene: TRBV27; clone size: NA; CDR3 length: 14; D gene: NA; CDR3 DNA: TGTGCCAGCAGTTCCCCGGGTTCGAGCACTGAAGCTTTCTTT; CDR3 protein: CASSSPGSSTEAFF
J gene: TRBJ2-3; V gene: TRBV13; clone size: NA; CDR3 length: 17; D gene: NA; CDR3 DNA: TGTGCCAGCAGCTCTACCACGGGACTGACAAGCACAGATACGCAGTATTTT; CDR3 protein: CASSSTTGLTSTDTQYF
J gene: TRBJ1-2; V gene: TRBV28; clone size: NA; CDR3 length: 16; D gene: TRBD1; CDR3 DNA: TGTGCCAGCAGGATTTCCCTAGAGACAGGGCAGGGTGGCTACACCTTC; CDR3 protein: CASRISLETGQGGYTF
J gene: TRBJ2-3; V gene: TRBV28; clone size: NA; CDR3 length: 13; D gene: NA; CDR3 DNA: TGTGCCAGCCGGAAACAGCCCACAGATACGCAGTATTTT; CDR3 protein: CASRKQPTDTQYF
J gene: TRBJ2-1; V gene: TRBV15; clone size: NA; CDR3 length: 16; D gene: NA; CDR3 DNA: TGTGCCACCAGCAGTCCTAGGACAGCTTCCTACAATGAGCAGTTCTTC; CDR3 protein: CATSSPRTASYNEQFF
J gene: TRBJ1-4; V gene: TRBV29-1; clone size: NA; CDR3 length: 14; D gene: NA; CDR3 DNA: TGCAGCGTTGCAACAGATGCAACTAATGAAAAACTGTTTTTT; CDR3 protein: CSVATDATNEKLFF
J gene: TRBJ1-2; V gene: TRBV28; clone size: NA; CDR3 length: 13; D gene: NA; CDR3 DNA: TGTGCCAGCAGTTTAGGGGGGGCCTATGGCTACACCTTC; CDR3 protein: CASSLGGAYGYTF
J gene: TRBJ2-7; V gene: TRBV11-2; clone size: NA; CDR3 length: 17; D gene: NA; CDR3 DNA: TGTGCCAGCAGCTTAGGAAGGGGTGGGCGAAGGGCGACCGAGCAGTACTTC; CDR3 protein: CASSLGRGGRRATEQYF
J gene: TRBJ2-1; V gene: TRBV7-2; clone size: NA; CDR3 length: 14; D gene: NA; CDR3 DNA: TGTGCCAGCAGCTTTTTCGGACTCTTAGCCGAGCAGTTCTTC; CDR3 protein: CASSFFGLLAEQFF
J gene: TRBJ2-7; V gene: TRBV15; clone size: NA; CDR3 length: 14; D gene: NA; CDR3 DNA: TGTGCCACCAGCAGAGAGACAGCCGACTACGAGCAGTACTTC; CDR3 protein: CATSRETADYEQYF
J gene: TRBJ1-5; V gene: TRBV7-8; clone size: NA; CDR3 length: 14; D gene: TRBD1; CDR3 DNA: TGTGCCAGCAGCTTCCAGGGGGCGTTTCAGCCCCAGCATTTT; CDR3 protein: CASSFQGAFQPQHF
J gene: TRBJ2-5; V gene: TRBV5-5; clone size: NA; CDR3 length: 14; D gene: NA; CDR3 DNA: TGTGCCAGCAGCCGGAGTTACAGGGAAGAGACCCAGTACTTC; CDR3 protein: CASSRSYREETQYF
J gene: TRBJ2-3; V gene: TRBV10-2; clone size: NA; CDR3 length: 15; D gene: NA; CDR3 DNA: TGCGCCAGCAGTGAATGGGGCTCTCAAACAGATACGCAGTATTTT; CDR3 protein: CASSEWGSQTDTQYF
J gene: TRBJ1-1; V gene: TRBV2; clone size: NA; CDR3 length: 14; D gene: TRBD1; CDR3 DNA: TGTGCCAGCAGCCAGGGGGCGGGCAACACTGAAGCTTTCTTT; CDR3 protein: CASSQGAGNTEAFF
J gene: TRBJ2-5; V gene: TRBV5-4; clone size: NA; CDR3 length: 15; D gene: NA; CDR3 DNA: TGTGCCAGCAGCTTGGTTTGGGCGGAGGAAGAGACCCAGTACTTC; CDR3 protein: CASSLVWAEEETQYF
J gene: TRBJ2-1; V gene: TRBV9; clone size: NA; CDR3 length: 13; D gene: TRBD2; CDR3 DNA: TGTGCCAGCAGCGTCACTAGCGGTAATGAGCAGTTCTTC; CDR3 protein: CASSVTSGNEQFF
J gene: TRBJ1-6; V gene: TRBV7-9; clone size: NA; CDR3 length: 14; D gene: TRBD1; CDR3 DNA: TGTGCCAGCAGCTCGGGACAGGTGAATTCACCCCTCCACTTT; CDR3 protein: CASSSGQVNSPLHF
J gene: TRBJ2-3; V gene: TRBV29-1; clone size: NA; CDR3 length: 13; D gene: TRBD1; CDR3 DNA: TGCAGCGCACAGGGACAGTTGGCAGATACGCAGTATTTT; CDR3 protein: CSAQGQLADTQYF
J gene: TRBJ2-7; V gene: TRBV5-6; clone size: NA; CDR3 length: 13; D gene: NA; CDR3 DNA: TGTGCCAGCAGCGCCAGGGGAACCTACGAGCAGTACTTC; CDR3 protein: CASSARGTYEQYF
J gene: TRBJ2-5; V gene: TRBV6-6; clone size: NA; CDR3 length: 12; D gene: NA; CDR3 DNA: TGTGCCAGCAGCCTACAAACTACGGCCCAGTACTTC; CDR3 protein: CASSLQTTAQYF